The sequence of this TCR beta chain was determined in a study of radiotherapy plus CTLA-4 blockade in lung cancer (dated by TCRdb to the late 2010s). In the study overall: Objective responses were observed in more than 15% of enrolled patients, and disease control was achieved in roughly 30%. Summary of the overall study and its limitations: TCR clones derived from tumors expanded in peripheral blood after treatment with radiotherapy and ipilimumab. Early dynamic changes in blood T cell clones, together with increased serum interferon-beta after radiation, were reported as the strongest predictors of response.

Focal radiation therapy combined with CTLA-4 blockade (ipilimumab) was tested in patients with chemo-refractory metastatic non-small-cell lung cancer. The library was produced with the immunoSEQ multiplex PCR assay. The clones in this table, taken by TCRdb from immuneACCESS, are in-frame only. Not every clone is retained; where verified, under half of the shortfall comes from an unresolved V gene, and the cause of the rest is unknown. Counted in this sample were around 120,000 clones; around 75% of them appeared once. About 5.2% of the sample belongs to the ten largest clones. Deletion took 2 bases off V and 0 bases off J, with a span of 11 bases between the germline ends. The germline V gene (reference sequence) gives CDR1 as GTSNPN and CDR2 as SVGIG. The CDR3 has 15 amino acids, counting the end cysteine and phenylalanine. CDR3 DNA is the only sequence kept; it has 45 bases, read in frame from the first base.

A note on this clone: The clone's antigen remains unknown. No much larger clone exists at a distance of one base, and base qualities are not known.

Sequences were derived from peripheral blood, sampled from a patient treated with radiotherapy plus ipilimumab. The chain is made from TRBV30 and TRBJ2-1; the D segment could be TRBD2, given 5 matching bases. The sequence was collected from a human donor with non-small cell lung cancer who had a partial response to radiotherapy plus ipilimumab. This receptor carries the CDR3 CAWSQKRSSYNEQFF. The nucleotides read TGTGCCTGGAGTCAGAAGCGGAGCTCCTACAATGAGCAGTTCTTC.